Listed below are T cell receptor beta chains from one sample, sequenced in a study of CD8+CD57+ T cells in acquired aplastic anemia. TCRdb passed the reads through MiXCR, listing each CDR3 protein once. Among around 140,000 distinct CDR3 sequences listed, 40% to 45% were seen once. The sequenced sample was sorted CD4+, CD8+, or CD8+CD57+ T cells (not recorded which) from PBMCs. The source of these receptors is a human donor in good health, serving as a control. The CDR3 runs from the conserved cysteine through the conserved F or W. Each record gives: clone size, V gene, J gene, D gene, CDR3 DNA, CDR3 protein. The D gene is left open where the match is weak. Expanded clones are given a class, and other clones once, few, many or no size at all.

many,TRBV5-5,TRBJ1-1,-,TGTGCCAGCAGCCGCGCATGGTTGAACACTGAAGCTTTCTTT,CASSRAWLNTEAFF
-,TRBV2,TRBJ2-5,TRBD2,TGTGCCAGCAGAGGAGGGACTAGGAGCGAGGCCCAGTACTTC,CASRGGTRSEAQYF
few,TRBV5-4,TRBJ2-1,TRBD2,TGTGCCAGCAGCTTGGCCTCTCTTGGGGCGGGAGTTGGTGAGCAGTTCTTC,CASSLASLGAGVGEQFF
-,TRBV12-3/TRBV12-4,TRBJ2-3,-,TGTGCCAGCAGTTTTCCAGGTTCTGCAGATACGCAGTATTTT,CASSFPGSADTQYF
-,TRBV19,TRBJ2-2,TRBD2,TGTGCCAGTAGTAGGGTAAGCGGGACTATCACCGGGGAGCTGTTTTTT,CASSRVSGTITGELFF
many,TRBV24-1,TRBJ2-7,TRBD1,TGTGCCACCAGTGATGCACGGACGGGACAGACCTACGAGCAGTACTTC,CATSDARTGQTYEQYF
few,TRBV9,TRBJ2-2,TRBD2,TGTGCCAGCAGCCCCCGTCGCTCTAGCGGGAGGGACACCGGGGAGCTGTTTTTT,CASSPRRSSGRDTGELFF
-,TRBV10-3,TRBJ2-1,TRBD2,TGTGCCATCAGGGAACAAGCGGGATACAATGAGCAGTTCTTC,CAIREQAGYNEQFF
-,TRBV24-1,TRBJ2-7,-,TGTGCCACCAGTGAGACCCAGGGAGGCGAGCAGTACTTC,CATSETQGGEQYF
many,TRBV5-8,TRBJ1-4,-,TGTGCCAGCAGCTTGCCCGGCCTTAATGAAAAACTGTTTTTT,CASSLPGLNEKLFF